What follows are 17 T cell receptor beta chains derived from one specimen sequenced in a study of T cell therapy after organ transplantation. Method: immunoSEQ multiplex PCR; TCRdb's copy keeps in-frame clones and lacks some. Here the sample spans approximately 52,000 clones, approximately 94% being singletons. These receptors have no identified antigens. The material was CD8+ T cells from blood, obtained before autologous CMV-specific T cell therapy. The receptors originated from a human patient who had received a solid organ transplant and had CMV disease.

This clone was seen a handful of times. The chain is built from TRBV2 and TRBJ2-7; either TRBD1 or TRBD2 may fit D (5 bases each). Germline V gene lookup returns CDR1 SNHLY and CDR2 FYNNEI. The CDR3 length is 13 residues. V was shortened by 5 bases and J by 7 bases, with 15 bases between the two germline ends. The CDR3 coding sequence is TGTGCCAGCAGTCCCAGGGAGTTGTGGGAGCAGTACTTC. Amino acid sequence: CASSPRELWEQYF.

Only a few counts were recorded for this clone. The CDR3 region has the DNA TGCAGCGTGATCGGGGACAATCAGCCCCAGCATTTT. This codes for CSVIGDNQPQHF. The chain couples TRBV29-1 to TRBJ1-5; D is undetermined. Germline lookup yields CDR1 SQVTM and CDR2 ANQGSEA. CDR3 length: 12 amino acids. V was pared by 6 bases and J by 3 bases, with 9 bases between.

The genes are TRBV5-1 and TRBJ2-3; 10 positions agree with TRBD2. J gave up 6 bases and V 0 bases, and 7 bases lay outside the gene matches. The germline gives CDR1 SGHRS, CDR2 YFSETQ. The CDR3 runs 16 residues. CDR3: CASSLGSGRATDTQYF. The CDR3 nucleotides read TGCGCCAGCAGCTTGGGGAGCGGGAGGGCCACCGATACGCAGTATTTT.

The chain is built from TRBV4-1 and TRBJ1-5; a weak D match, TRBD1 (5 bases). Trimming removed 0 bases from V and 7 bases from J, with 13 bases in between. CDR1 MGHRA and CDR2 YSYEKL come from the germline V gene. This CDR3 has 15 amino acids. In DNA form, the CDR3 reads TGCGCCAGCAGCCAAGATAGTAGGGGAATCCAGCCCCAGCATTTT. Protein sequence: CASSQDSRGIQPQHF.

The CDR3 DNA sequence: TGTGCCAGCAGGGCGGGAGGACAGATCAATCAGCCCCAGCATTTT. This codes for CASRAGGQINQPQHF. The chain is built from TRBV2 and TRBJ1-5, with TRBD1 as a possible D gene (6 bases). Germline V gene data show CDR1 as SNHLY and CDR2 as FYNNEI. Trimming left V 6 bases short and J 3 bases short, with 15 bases between. The CDR3 contains 15 residues.

The rearrangement uses TRBV6-6 and TRBJ1-2, with D perhaps matching TRBD1 (6 bases). Trimming shortened V by 8 bases and J by 4 bases, and 20 bases separated the two germline ends. CDR3 length: 15 residues. The germline V gene encodes CDR1 MNHNY and CDR2 SVGAGI (reference sequence). The CDR3 spells CASGHTGDTVYGYTF. As DNA, the CDR3 is TGTGCCAGCGGCCACACCGGGGACACAGTCTATGGCTACACCTTC.

The chain employs TRBV5-1 and TRBJ2-6; D is possibly TRBD1 or TRBD2 (5 bases each). The CDR3 runs 16 residues. V lost 3 bases to trimming and J lost 4 bases, with 14 bases between them. Germline CDR1 and CDR2: SGHRS and YFSETQ. The CDR3 sequence is CASSSLGESGANVLTF. CDR3 bases: TGCGCCAGCAGCTCTCTGGGGGAGTCCGGGGCCAACGTCCTGACTTTC.

As concerns this clone: Its ends do not fully match the called genes, so a read error is possible. Other DNA sequences in the sample encode the same CDR3. V and J are TRBV19 and TRBJ2-7; 7 bases agree with TRBD1. The CDR3 contains 14 residues. Germline V lookup: CDR1 LNHDA, CDR2 SQIVND (reference sequence). CDR3 DNA sequence: TGTGCTAGTAGCTACACGACAGGGTCCAACGAGCAGTACTTC. This translates into CASSYTTGSNEQYF.

The chain uses TRBV7-9 and TRBJ2-5; no reliable D call. V gave up 2 bases and J gave up 2 bases, with 6 bases separating them. This CDR3 has 13 residues. Per germline, CDR1 SEHNR and CDR2 FQNEAQ (reference sequence). CDR3 nucleotides: TGTGCCAGCAGCTTACCGCTACAAGAGACCCAGTACTTC. It encodes CASSLPLQETQYF.

This clone was observed a single time. The chain employs TRBV5-6 and TRBJ2-6, with 7 bases that match TRBD1. CDR1 and CDR2 (germline): SGHDT, YYEEEE. The CDR3 runs 19 residues. V lost 4 bases to trimming and J lost 0 bases; unmatched junction nucleotides: 13. The CDR3 here is CASSTLGQSLSSGANVLTF. CDR3 bases: TGTGCCAGCAGCACCCTGGGACAGAGTTTAAGCTCTGGGGCCAACGTCCTGACTTTC.

The V call is TRBV13, the J call TRBJ1-2; unclear D gene. Germline V gene sequence: CDR1 PRHDT, CDR2 FYEKMQ (reference sequence). The CDR3 is 14 amino acids. V lost 5 bases to trimming and J lost 0 bases, with 10 bases between them. CDR3 DNA sequence: TGTGCCAGCAGCCCCGGTCTCTCTAACTATGGCTACACCTTC. Protein sequence: CASSPGLSNYGYTF.

The chain carries TRBV2 and TRBJ1-5; no reliable D call. This CDR3 comprises 14 residues. Looked up from germline, CDR1 is SNHLY and CDR2 is FYNNEI. Trimming took off 5 bases at V and 0 bases at J, with 8 bases between the two ends. The CDR3 nucleotides read TGTGCCAGCAGTAGGGCAGCTAGCAATCAGCCCCAGCATTTT. It encodes CASSRAASNQPQHF.

This sequence joins TRBV4-1 and TRBJ1-2, with 8 bases aligning to TRBD1. The V gene end was trimmed by 1 base and the J gene end by 6 bases; junction bases not matched to a gene: 10. Per germline, CDR1 MGHRA and CDR2 YSYEKL. This CDR3 comprises 16 residues. CDR3 nucleotide sequence: TGCGCCAGCAGCCAAGTAGGCCGAGACAGGGGCCATGGCTACACCTTC. Protein product: CASSQVGRDRGHGYTF.

With regard to this clone: Other DNA sequences within the sample encode an identical CDR3. The rearrangement joins TRBV11-3 to TRBJ2-3; no firm D call. V was shortened by 1 base and J by 4 bases, with 6 bases between the two germline ends. CDR3 length equals 13 residues. CDR1 is SGHNT and CDR2 is YENEEA in the germline V gene. The CDR3: CASSLAGADTQYF. The CDR3 nucleotides are TGTGCCAGCAGCTTAGCGGGCGCAGATACGCAGTATTTT.

V is TRBV27 and J is TRBJ2-5; D remains ambiguous. CDR3 size: 14 residues. V was cut by 4 bases and J by 4 bases, with 13 bases left in between. Germline loops: CDR1 MNHEY, CDR2 SMNVEV (reference sequence). CDR3 sequence: CASSSGWGVETQYF. DNA of the CDR3: TGTGCCAGCAGTTCGGGCTGGGGTGTAGAGACCCAGTACTTC.

This clone was found once. V gene TRBV6-5 combines with J gene TRBJ2-5; D might be TRBD2 (5 bases). This CDR3 is built from 15 residues. The germline CDR1 and CDR2 sequences are MNHEY and SVGAGI. V dropped 2 bases and J dropped 4 bases, with 14 bases sitting between them. The CDR3 DNA is TGTGCCAGCAGTTACGCCGGGAACCGAGGAGAGACCCAGTACTTC. As protein: CASSYAGNRGETQYF.

The chain joins TRBV6-6 to TRBJ2-3; D may be TRBD2 (6 bases). V lost 2 bases and J 6 bases, leaving 15 bases between the germline ends. Germline V gene sequence: CDR1 MNHNY, CDR2 SVGAGI (reference sequence). CDR3 length equals 15 residues. In DNA, the CDR3 is TGTGCCAGCAGTTACCTGGGCGGGATTAGCGATACGCAGTATTTT. It specifies CASSYLGGISDTQYF.